These T cell receptor beta chains were read from a single sample in a study of PD-1 blockade in classical Hodgkin lymphoma. Some clones are missing from TCRdb's copy, which holds only in-frame ones; the method was immunoSEQ multiplex PCR. The sample has some 93,000 clones, approximately 83% seen once. The sequencing here drew on peripheral blood mononuclear cells (PBMCs), taken before the fourth cycle of nivolumab. The receptors shown here come from a human donor with classical Hodgkin lymphoma. Each CDR3 is given with its conserved first and last residue. The order of the fields is D gene, V gene, J gene, CDR3 protein. A D gene is named only where the DNA matches it firmly.

>NA|TRBV5-5|TRBJ2-7
CASSLFQGGYEQYF
>NA|TRBV5-8|TRBJ1-5
CASSGGVVPQHF
>TRBD2|TRBV4-3|TRBJ2-1
CASSQTTSGSSYNEQFF
>NA|TRBV30|TRBJ1-1
CAWSSLMNTEAFF
>TRBD2|TRBV7-6|TRBJ2-6
CASSAGGAGANVLTF
>TRBD1|TRBV30|TRBJ2-2
CAWSIRTGLRTGELFF
>NA|TRBV5-6|TRBJ1-1
CASSWTPQSNTEAFF
>NA|TRBV6-5|TRBJ2-2
CASGILGVSGELFF
>NA|TRBV10-3|TRBJ2-3
CAIRDPGSSTDTQYF
>TRBD2|TRBV6-6|TRBJ2-4
CASRRSGSKKNIQYF
>TRBD2|TRBV4-1|TRBJ2-3
CASSQEITLPWTSGSTDTQYF
>NA|TRBV9|TRBJ1-2
CASSARGKDGYTF
>TRBD2|TRBV5-6|TRBJ2-7
CASSFPGLAYEQYF
>NA|TRBV19|TRBJ1-5
CASSSLGVSNQPQHF
>NA|TRBV5-1|TRBJ2-2
CASSLEVDGGELFF
>NA|TRBV9|TRBJ1-1
CASTPGTLNTEAFF
>NA|TRBV6-6|TRBJ2-7
CASSRRLPTYEQYF
>TRBD1|TRBV7-3|TRBJ2-2
CASSSQQGASGELFF
>NA|TRBV19|TRBJ2-3
CASSAKGRGNTDTQYF
>NA|TRBV6-1|TRBJ2-7
CASSGGWDTYSSYEQYF
>TRBD2|TRBV9|TRBJ2-1
CASSPQLAGGLKNEQFF
>NA|TRBV19|TRBJ2-7
CASSIGGEYEQYF
>TRBD2|TRBV5-6|TRBJ2-7
CASTPGGSGYEQYF
>TRBD2|TRBV11-2|TRBJ2-5
CASSLELAGSQETQYF
>NA|TRBV19|TRBJ2-1
CASSIKGNEQFF
>NA|TRBV18|TRBJ2-7
CASSPRGVGPYEQYF
>TRBD2|TRBV5-1|TRBJ2-7
CANSLGGLLDEQYF
>TRBD2|TRBV10-3|TRBJ2-5
CAISQREQETQYF
>NA|TRBV10-3|TRBJ2-5
CAIKNDLGETQYF
>NA|TRBV18|TRBJ2-5
CASSPQGETQYF
>TRBD2|TRBV7-6|TRBJ2-1
CASSLGLAGVDNEQFF
>NA|TRBV7-2|TRBJ2-4
CASSLAGTSVNIQYF